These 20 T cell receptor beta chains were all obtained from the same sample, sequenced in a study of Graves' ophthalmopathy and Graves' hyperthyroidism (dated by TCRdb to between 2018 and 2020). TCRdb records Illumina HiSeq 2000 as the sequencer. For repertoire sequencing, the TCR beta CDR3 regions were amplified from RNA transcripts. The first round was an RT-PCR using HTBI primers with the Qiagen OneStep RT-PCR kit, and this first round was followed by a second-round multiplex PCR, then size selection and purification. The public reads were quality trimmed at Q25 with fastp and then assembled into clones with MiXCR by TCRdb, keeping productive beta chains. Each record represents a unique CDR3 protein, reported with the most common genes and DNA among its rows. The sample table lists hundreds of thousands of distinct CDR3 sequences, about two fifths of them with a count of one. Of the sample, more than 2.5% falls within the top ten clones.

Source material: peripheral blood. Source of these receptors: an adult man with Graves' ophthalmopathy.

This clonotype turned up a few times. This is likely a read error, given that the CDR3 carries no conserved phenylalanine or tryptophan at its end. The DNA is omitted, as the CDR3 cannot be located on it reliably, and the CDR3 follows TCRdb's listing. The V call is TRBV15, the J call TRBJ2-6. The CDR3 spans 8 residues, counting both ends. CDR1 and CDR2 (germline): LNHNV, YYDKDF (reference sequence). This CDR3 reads CATSSGAL.

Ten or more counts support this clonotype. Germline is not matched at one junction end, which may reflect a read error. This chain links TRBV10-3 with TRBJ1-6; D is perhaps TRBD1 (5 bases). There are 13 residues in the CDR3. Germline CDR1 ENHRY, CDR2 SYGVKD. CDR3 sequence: CASSYEGMSPLHF. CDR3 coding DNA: TGTGCCAGCAGTTATGAGGGGATGTCACCCCTCCACTTT.

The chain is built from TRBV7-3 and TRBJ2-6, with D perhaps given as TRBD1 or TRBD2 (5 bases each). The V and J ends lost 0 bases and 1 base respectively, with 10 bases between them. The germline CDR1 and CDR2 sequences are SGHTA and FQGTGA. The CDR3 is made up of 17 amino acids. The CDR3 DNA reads TGTGCCAGCAGCTTAACGGGGACCCCATCTGGGGCCAACGTCCTGACTTTC. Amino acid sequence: CASSLTGTPSGANVLTF.

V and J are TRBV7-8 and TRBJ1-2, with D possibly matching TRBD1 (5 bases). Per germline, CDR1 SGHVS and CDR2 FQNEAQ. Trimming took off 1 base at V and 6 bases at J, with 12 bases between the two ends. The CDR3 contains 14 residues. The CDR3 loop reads CASSLDPRVNGYTF. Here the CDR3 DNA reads TGTGCCAGCAGCTTAGACCCCAGGGTCAATGGCTACACCTTC. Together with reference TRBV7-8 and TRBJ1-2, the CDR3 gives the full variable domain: GAGVSQSPRYKVAKRGQDVALRCDPISGHVSLFWYQQALGQGPEFLTYFQNEAQLDKSGLPSDRFFAERPEGSVSTLKIQRTQQEDSAVYLCASSLDPRVNGYTFGSGTRLTVV.

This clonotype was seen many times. CDR3 region: CASSVAWEGKNTEAFF. The DNA for the CDR3 is TGTGCCAGCAGCGTAGCTTGGGAGGGAAAGAACACTGAAGCTTTCTTT. This sequence joins TRBV9 and TRBJ1-1; D is unresolved. The CDR3 has 16 amino acids. Germline CDR1 is SGDLS and CDR2 is YYNGEE. The V gene lost 0 bases and the J gene lost 1 base, with 13 bases spanning the gap.

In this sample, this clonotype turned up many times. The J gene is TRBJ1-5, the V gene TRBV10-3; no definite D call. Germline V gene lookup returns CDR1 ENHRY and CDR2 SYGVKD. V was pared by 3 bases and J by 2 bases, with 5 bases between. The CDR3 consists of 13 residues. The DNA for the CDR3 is TGTGCCATCAGTGATTTAGGCAATCAGCCCCAGCATTTT. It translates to CAISDLGNQPQHF.

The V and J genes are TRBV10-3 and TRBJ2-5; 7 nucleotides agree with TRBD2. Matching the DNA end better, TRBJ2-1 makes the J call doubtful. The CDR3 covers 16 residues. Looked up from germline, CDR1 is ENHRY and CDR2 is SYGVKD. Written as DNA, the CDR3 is TGTGCCATCAGCCGGACTAGTGGGCGAACCTACAATGAGCAGTTCTTC. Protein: CAISRTSGRTYNEQFF.

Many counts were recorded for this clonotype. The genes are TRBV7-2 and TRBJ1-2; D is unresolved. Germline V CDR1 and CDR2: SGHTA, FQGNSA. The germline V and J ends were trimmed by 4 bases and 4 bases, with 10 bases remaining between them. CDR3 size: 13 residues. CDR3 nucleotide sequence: TGTGCCAGCAGCTCCTCCAGCAGCTATGGCTACACCTTC. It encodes CASSSSSSYGYTF.

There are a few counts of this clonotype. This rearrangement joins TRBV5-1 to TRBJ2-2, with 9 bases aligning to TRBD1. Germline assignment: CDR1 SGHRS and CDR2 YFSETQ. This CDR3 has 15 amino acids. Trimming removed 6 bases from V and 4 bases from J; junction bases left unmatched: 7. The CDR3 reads CASTSGTGITGELFF. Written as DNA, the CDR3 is TGCGCCAGCACCTCCGGGACAGGGATCACCGGGGAGCTGTTTTTT.

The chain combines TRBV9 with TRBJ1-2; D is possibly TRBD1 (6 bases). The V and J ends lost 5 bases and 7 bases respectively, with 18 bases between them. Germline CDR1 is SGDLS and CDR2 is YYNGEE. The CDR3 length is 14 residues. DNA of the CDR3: TGTGCCAGCAGTTCCCCCGGGGGGGCTTCTGGCTACACCTTC. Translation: CASSSPGGASGYTF.

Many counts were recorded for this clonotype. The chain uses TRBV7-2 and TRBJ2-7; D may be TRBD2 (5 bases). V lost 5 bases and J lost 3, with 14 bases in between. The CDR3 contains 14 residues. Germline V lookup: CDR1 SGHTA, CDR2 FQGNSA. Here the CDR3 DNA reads TGTGCCAGCAGCCCCGGACTGGGATTCTACGAGCAGTACTTC. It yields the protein CASSPGLGFYEQYF.

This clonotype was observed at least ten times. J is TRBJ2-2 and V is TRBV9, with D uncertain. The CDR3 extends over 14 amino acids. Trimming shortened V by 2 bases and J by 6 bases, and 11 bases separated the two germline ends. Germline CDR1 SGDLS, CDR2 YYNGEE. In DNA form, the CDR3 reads TGTGCCAGCAGCGTGCTGAGAGGAGCCGGGGAGCTGTTTTTT. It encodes CASSVLRGAGELFF. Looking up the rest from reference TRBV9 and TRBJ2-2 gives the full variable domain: DSGVTQTPKHLITATGQRVTLRCSPRSGDLSVYWYQQSLDQGLQFLIQYYNGEERAKGNILERFSAQQFPDLHSELNLSSLELGDSALYFCASSVLRGAGELFFGEGSRLTVL.

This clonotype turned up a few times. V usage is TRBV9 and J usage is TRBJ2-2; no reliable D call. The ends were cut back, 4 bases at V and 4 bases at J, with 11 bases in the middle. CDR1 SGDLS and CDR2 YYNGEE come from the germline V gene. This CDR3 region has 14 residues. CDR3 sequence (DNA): TGTGCCAGCAGCTTAGGGTTGACCACCGGGGAGCTGTTTTTT. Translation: CASSLGLTTGELFF.

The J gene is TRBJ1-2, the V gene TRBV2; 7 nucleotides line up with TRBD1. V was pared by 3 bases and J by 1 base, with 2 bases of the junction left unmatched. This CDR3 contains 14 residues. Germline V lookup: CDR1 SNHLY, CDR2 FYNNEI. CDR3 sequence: CASSEGQLNYGYTF. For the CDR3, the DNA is TGTGCCAGCAGTGAGGGACAGCTTAACTATGGCTACACCTTC.

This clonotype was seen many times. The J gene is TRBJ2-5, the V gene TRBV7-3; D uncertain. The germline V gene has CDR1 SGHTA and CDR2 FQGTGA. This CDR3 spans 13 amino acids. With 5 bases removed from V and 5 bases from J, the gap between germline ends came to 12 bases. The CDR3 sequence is CASSPRVRETQYF. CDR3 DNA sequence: TGTGCCAGCAGCCCGAGAGTTCGGGAGACCCAGTACTTC.

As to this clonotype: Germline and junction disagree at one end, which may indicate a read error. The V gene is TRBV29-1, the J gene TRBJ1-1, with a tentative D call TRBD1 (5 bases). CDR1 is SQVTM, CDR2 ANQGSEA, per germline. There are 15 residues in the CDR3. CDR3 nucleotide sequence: TGCAGCGCTGAAGATCTAGGGACTGCCAGTACTGAGGCTTTCTTT. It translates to CSAEDLGTASTEAFF.

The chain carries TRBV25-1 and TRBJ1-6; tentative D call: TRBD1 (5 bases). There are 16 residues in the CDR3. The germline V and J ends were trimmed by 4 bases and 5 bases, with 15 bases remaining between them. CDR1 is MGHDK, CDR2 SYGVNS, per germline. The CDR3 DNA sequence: TGTGCCAGCAGTGCTAGAGAGGTCAGGGATAATTCACCCCTCCACTTT. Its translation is CASSAREVRDNSPLHF.

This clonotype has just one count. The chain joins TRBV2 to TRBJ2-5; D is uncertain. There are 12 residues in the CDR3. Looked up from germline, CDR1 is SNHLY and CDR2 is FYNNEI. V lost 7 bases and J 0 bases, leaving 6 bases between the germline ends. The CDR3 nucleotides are TGTGCCAGCAAAAGGGACCAAGAGACCCAGTACTTC. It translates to CASKRDQETQYF.

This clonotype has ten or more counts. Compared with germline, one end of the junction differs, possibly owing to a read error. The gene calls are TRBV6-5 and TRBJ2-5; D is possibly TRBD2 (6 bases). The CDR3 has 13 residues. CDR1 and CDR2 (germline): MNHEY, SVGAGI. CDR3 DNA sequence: TGTGCCAGCTCGACGACTAGTTACGGGCCGAAGGACTTC. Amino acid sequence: CASSTTSYGPKDF.

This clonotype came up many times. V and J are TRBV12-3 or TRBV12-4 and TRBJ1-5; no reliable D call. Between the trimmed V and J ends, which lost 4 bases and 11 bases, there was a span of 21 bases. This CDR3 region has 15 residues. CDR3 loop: CASSSTLSFQSAQHF. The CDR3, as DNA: TGTGCCAGCAGTTCCACCCTCTCGTTTCAATCAGCCCAGCATTTT.